This T cell receptor beta chain was profiled in a study of Graves' ophthalmopathy and Graves' hyperthyroidism. Whole-study context: At the time of initial diagnosis and before any treatment, peripheral blood was collected.

CDR3 regions of TCR beta were amplified from RNA transcripts. The library came from an HTBI-primed first-round RT-PCR and a second-round multiplex PCR. TCRdb itself ran the multiplex PCR reads through MiXCR, one entry per CDR3 protein. The data contain about 200,000 distinct CDR3 sequences, approximately 29% of them singletons. V lost 1 base and J lost 5, with 12 bases in between. CDR3 size: 14 residues. Sequencing was carried out using peripheral blood. The V and J genes are TRBV12-3 or TRBV12-4 and TRBJ2-7; D possibly uses TRBD1 or TRBD2 (5 bases each). This receptor was taken from a man aged 45-65 years with Graves' ophthalmopathy. CDR3 amino acids: CASSLGTKGHEQYF. CDR3 in DNA: TGTGCCAGCAGTTTAGGGACAAAGGGACACGAGCAGTACTTC.